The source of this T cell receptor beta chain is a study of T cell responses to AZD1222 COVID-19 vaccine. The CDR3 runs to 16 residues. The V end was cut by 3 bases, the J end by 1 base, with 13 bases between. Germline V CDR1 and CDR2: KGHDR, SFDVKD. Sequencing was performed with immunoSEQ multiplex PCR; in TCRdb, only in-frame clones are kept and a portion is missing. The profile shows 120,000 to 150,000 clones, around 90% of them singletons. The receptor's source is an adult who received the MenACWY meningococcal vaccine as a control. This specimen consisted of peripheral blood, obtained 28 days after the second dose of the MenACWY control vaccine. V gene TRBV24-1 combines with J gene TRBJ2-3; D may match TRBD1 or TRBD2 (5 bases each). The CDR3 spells CATSDLGTVGTDTQYF. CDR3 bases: TGTGCCACCAGTGATCTCGGGACGGTTGGCACAGATACGCAGTATTTT.